This TCR beta chain originates from a study of cytomegalovirus exposure and HLA in healthy donors. The primer mix had 60 Vbeta and 13 Jbeta primers. Sequencing was performed with immunoSEQ multiplex PCR; in TCRdb, only in-frame clones are kept and a portion is missing. The sample yields about 180,000 clones, 77% seen once. The sequence was obtained from a woman in her twenties or thirties in good health and CMV-seropositive. The specimen was PBMCs.

CDR3 in DNA: TGTGCCAGCAGCTTGGACACCGCAACTAATGAAAAACTGTTTTTT. Translating it yields CASSLDTATNEKLFF. V gene TRBV28 combines with J gene TRBJ1-4, with D perhaps TRBD1 (5 bases). Trimming stripped 6 bases from V and 0 bases from J, with 11 bases between. This CDR3 spans 15 amino acids. Germline-derived CDR1 and CDR2 are MDHEN and SYDVKM.